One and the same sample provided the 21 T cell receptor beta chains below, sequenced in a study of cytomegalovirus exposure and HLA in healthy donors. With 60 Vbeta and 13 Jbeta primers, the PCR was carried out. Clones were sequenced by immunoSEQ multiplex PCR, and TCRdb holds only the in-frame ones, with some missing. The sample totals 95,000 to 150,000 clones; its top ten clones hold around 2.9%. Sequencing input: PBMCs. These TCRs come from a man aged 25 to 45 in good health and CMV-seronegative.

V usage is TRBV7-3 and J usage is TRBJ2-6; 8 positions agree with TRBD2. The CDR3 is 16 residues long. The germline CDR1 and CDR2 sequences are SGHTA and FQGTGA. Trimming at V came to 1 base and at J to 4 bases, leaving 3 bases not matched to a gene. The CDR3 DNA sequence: TGTGCCAGCAGCTTAATAGCGGGGTACGGGGCCAACGTCCTGACTTTC. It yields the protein CASSLIAGYGANVLTF.

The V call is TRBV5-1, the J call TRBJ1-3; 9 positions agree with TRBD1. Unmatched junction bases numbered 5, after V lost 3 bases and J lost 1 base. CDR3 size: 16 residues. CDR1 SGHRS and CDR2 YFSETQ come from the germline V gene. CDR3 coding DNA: TGCGCCAGCAGCTGGGGGACAGGGACTTCTGGAAACACCATATATTTT. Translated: CASSWGTGTSGNTIYF.

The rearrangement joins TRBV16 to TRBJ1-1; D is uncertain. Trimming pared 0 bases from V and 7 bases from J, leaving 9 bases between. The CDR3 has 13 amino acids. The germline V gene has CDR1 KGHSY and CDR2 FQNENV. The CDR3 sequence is CASSQSEEVEAFF. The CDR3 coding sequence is TGTGCCAGCAGCCAATCGGAAGAGGTTGAAGCTTTCTTT.

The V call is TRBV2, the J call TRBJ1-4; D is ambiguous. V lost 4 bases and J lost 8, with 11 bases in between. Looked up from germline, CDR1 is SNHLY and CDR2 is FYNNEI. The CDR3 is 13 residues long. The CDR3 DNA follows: TGTGCCAGCAGTGCACGGGTAGGAGAAAAACTGTTTTTT. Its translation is CASSARVGEKLFF.

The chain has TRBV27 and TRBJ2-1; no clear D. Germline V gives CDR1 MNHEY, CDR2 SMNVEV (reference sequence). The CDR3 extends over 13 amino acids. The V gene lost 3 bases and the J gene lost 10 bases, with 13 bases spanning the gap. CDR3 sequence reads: CASSFISGGEQFF. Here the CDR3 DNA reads TGTGCCAGCAGTTTTATTTCGGGTGGGGAGCAGTTCTTC.

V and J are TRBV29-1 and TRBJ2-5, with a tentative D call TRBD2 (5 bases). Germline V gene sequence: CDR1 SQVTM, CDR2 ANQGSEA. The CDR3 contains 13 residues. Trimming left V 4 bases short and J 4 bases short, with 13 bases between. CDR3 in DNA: TGCAGCGTTGCTGAGGGTCCAGCAGAGACCCAGTACTTC. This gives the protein CSVAEGPAETQYF.

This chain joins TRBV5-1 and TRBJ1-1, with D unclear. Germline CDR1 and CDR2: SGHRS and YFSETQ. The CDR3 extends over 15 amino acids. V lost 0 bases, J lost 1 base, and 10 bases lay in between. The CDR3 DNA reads TGCGCCAGCAGCTTGGGGCAGGATAGGAACACTGAAGCTTTCTTT. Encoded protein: CASSLGQDRNTEAFF. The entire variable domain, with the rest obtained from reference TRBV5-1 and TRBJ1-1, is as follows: KAGVTQTPRYLIKTRGQQVTLSCSPISGHRSVSWYQQTPGQGLQFLFEYFSETQRNKGNFPGRFSGRQFSNSRSEMNVSTLELGDSALYLCASSLGQDRNTEAFFGQGTRLTVV.

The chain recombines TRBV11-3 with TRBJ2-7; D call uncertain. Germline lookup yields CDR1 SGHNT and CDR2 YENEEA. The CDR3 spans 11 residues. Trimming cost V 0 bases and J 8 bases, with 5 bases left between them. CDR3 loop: CASSLDGQQYF. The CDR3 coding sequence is TGTGCCAGCAGCTTAGATGGGCAGCAGTACTTC.

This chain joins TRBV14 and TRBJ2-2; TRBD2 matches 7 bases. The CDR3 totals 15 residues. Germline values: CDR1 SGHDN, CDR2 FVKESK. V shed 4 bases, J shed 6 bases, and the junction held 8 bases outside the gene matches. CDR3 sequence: CASSPGLVYSGELFF. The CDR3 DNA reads TGTGCCAGCAGCCCCGGACTAGTTTACTCCGGGGAGCTGTTTTTT.

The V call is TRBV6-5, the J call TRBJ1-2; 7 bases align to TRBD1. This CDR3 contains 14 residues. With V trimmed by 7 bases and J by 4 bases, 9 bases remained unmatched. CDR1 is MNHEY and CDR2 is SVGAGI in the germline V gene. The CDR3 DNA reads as TGTGCCAGCACAACAGGGGAGAATCGCTATGGCTACACCTTC. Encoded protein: CASTTGENRYGYTF.

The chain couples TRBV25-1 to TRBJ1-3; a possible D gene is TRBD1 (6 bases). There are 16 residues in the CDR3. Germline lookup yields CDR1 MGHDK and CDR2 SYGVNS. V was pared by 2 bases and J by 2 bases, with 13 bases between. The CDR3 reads CASSEKTGSTGNTIYF. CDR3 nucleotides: TGTGCCAGCAGTGAAAAAACAGGGTCTACTGGAAACACCATATATTTT.

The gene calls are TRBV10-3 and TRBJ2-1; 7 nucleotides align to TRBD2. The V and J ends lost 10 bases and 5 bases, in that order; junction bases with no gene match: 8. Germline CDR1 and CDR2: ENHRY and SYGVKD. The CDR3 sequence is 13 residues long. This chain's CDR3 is CAKRAGLNNEQFF. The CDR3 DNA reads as TGTGCCAAGCGAGCGGGGCTCAACAATGAGCAGTTCTTC.

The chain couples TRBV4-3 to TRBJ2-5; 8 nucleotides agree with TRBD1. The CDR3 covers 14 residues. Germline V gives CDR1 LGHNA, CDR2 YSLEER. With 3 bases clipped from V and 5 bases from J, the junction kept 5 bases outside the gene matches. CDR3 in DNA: TGCGCCAGCAGCCAGGACAGGGCGGGGGAGACCCAGTACTTC. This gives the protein CASSQDRAGETQYF.

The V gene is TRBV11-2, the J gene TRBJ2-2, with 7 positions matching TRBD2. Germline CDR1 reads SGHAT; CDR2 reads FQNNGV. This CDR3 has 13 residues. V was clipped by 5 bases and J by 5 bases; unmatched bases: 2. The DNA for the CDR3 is TGTGCCAGCAGCGTTAGCGGGACCGGGGAGCTGTTTTTT. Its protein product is CASSVSGTGELFF.

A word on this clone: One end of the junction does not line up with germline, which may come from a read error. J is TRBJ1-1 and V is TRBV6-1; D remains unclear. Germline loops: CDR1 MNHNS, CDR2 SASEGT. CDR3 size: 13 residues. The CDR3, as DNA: TGTGCCAGCAGCGCGGACGGGAACACTGAGGCTTTCTTT. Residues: CASSADGNTEAFF.

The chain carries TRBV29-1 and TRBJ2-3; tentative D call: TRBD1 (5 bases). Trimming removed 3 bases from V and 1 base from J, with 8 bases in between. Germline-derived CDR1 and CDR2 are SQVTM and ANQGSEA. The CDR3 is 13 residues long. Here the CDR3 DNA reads TGCAGCGTTGAGGGGCAGGGCACAGATACGCAGTATTTT. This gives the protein CSVEGQGTDTQYF.

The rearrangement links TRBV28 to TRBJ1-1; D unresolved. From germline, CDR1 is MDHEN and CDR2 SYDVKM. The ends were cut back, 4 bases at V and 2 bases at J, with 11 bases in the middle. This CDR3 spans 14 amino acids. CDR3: CASSSSRSNTEAFF. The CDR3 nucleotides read TGTGCCAGCAGTTCTAGCAGGTCCAACACTGAAGCTTTCTTT.

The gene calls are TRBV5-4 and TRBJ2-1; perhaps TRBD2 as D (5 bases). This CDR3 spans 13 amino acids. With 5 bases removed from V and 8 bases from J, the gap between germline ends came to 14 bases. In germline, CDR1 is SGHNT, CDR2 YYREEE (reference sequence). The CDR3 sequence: CASRNRAADEQFF. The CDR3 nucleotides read TGTGCCAGCAGGAACCGAGCGGCGGATGAGCAGTTCTTC.

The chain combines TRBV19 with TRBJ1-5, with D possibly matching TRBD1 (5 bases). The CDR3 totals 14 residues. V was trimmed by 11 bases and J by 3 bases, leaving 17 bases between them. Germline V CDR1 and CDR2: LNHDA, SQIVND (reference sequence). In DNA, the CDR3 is TGTGCCTCCCACCCGGGGGTTAACAATCAGCCCCAGCATTTT. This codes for CASHPGVNNQPQHF.

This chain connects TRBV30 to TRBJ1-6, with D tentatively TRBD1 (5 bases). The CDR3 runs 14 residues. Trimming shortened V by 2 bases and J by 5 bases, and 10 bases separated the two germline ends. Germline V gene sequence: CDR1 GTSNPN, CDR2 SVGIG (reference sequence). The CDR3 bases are TGTGCCTGGAGTTCTGGACAAGATAATTCACCCCTCCACTTT. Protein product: CAWSSGQDNSPLHF.

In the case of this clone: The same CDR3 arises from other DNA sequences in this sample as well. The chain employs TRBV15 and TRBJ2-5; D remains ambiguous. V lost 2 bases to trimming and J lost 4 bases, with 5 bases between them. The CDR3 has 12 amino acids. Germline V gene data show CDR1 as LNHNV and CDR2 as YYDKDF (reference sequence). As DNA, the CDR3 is TGTGCCACCAGCAGACGCGGAGAGACCCAGTACTTC. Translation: CATSRRGETQYF. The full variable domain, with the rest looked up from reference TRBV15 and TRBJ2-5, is DAMVIQNPRYQVTQFGKPVTLSCSQTLNHNVMYWYQQKSSQAPKLLFHYYDKDFNNEADTPDNFQSRRPNTSFCFLDIRSPGLGDTAMYLCATSRRGETQYFGPGTRLLVL.